Listed below are T cell receptor beta chains from one sample, sequenced in a study of T cells in Graves' hyperthyroidism and ophthalmopathy. TCRdb processed the multiplex PCR reads anew with MiXCR; each CDR3 protein has one entry. The sample has about 580,000 distinct CDR3 sequences, 35% to 55% seen once. The sequenced sample was peripheral blood or thyroid tissue (not recorded which). These receptors all stem from a woman aged 18-35 years with Graves' hyperthyroidism. Both conserved end residues are part of each CDR3. D genes are given only for firm matches. For some rows the clone size is stated as once, few or many, or as a class when expanded; others skip it.

J: TRBJ2-5
size: once
D: .
V: TRBV7-9
length: 15
CDR3: CASSFPSRDQETQYF
DNA: TGTGCCAGCAGCTTCCCAAGCCGGGACCAAGAGACCCAGTACTTC

J: TRBJ1-2
size: many
D: .
V: TRBV4-1
length: 15
CDR3: CASSQVSGGDYGYTF
DNA: TGCGCCAGCAGCCAAGTTTCTGGGGGCGACTATGGCTACACCTTC

J: TRBJ2-7
size: many
D: TRBD1
V: TRBV10-3
length: 14
CDR3: CAISDPGTGYEQYF
DNA: TGTGCCATCAGTGACCCCGGGACAGGGTACGAGCAGTACTTC

J: TRBJ1-5
size: many
D: .
V: TRBV24-1
length: 15
CDR3: CATSPADDPNQPQHF
DNA: TGTGCCACCAGCCCAGCGGACGATCCCAATCAGCCCCAGCATTTT

J: TRBJ2-5
size: .
D: .
V: TRBV12-3/TRBV12-4
length: 13
CDR3: CASSFGLAETQYF
DNA: TGTGCCAGCAGTTTTGGGCTAGCGGAGACCCAGTACTTC

J: TRBJ2-2
size: many
D: .
V: TRBV20-1
length: 15
CDR3: CSARARTRNTGELFF
DNA: TGCAGTGCTAGAGCTAGGACCAGGAACACCGGGGAGCTGTTTTTT

J: TRBJ1-5
size: many
D: .
V: TRBV27
length: 15
CDR3: CASRDRGGINQPQHF
DNA: TGTGCCAGCAGAGATCGGGGAGGGATCAATCAGCCCCAGCATTTT

J: TRBJ1-5
size: few
D: .
V: TRBV18
length: 14
CDR3: CASSPGYSNQPQHF
DNA: TGTGCCAGCTCACCGGGATATAGCAATCAGCCCCAGCATTTT

J: TRBJ2-1
size: few
D: TRBD2
V: TRBV29-1
length: 14
CDR3: CSVGGTSPNNEQFF
DNA: TGCAGCGTTGGGGGGACTAGCCCGAACAATGAGCAGTTCTTC

J: TRBJ1-1
size: .
D: .
V: TRBV7-9
length: 13
CDR3: CASSFGGWREAFF
DNA: TGTGCCAGCAGCTTCGGGGGCTGGCGTGAAGCTTTCTTT

J: TRBJ2-7
size: .
D: .
V: TRBV10-3
length: 14
CDR3: CAISPPTATYEQYF
DNA: TGTGCCATCAGTCCCCCGACCGCGACCTACGAGCAGTACTTC

J: TRBJ1-1
size: many
D: .
V: TRBV7-3
length: 13
CDR3: CASRPGLTAEAFF
DNA: TGTGCCAGCAGGCCTGGGCTGACCGCTGAAGCTTTCTTT

J: TRBJ2-7
size: .
D: .
V: TRBV5-4
length: 16
CDR3: CASSLGSSASSYEQYF
DNA: TGTGCCAGCAGCTTGGGATCCAGCGCCAGCTCCTACGAGCAGTACTTC

J: TRBJ1-5
size: .
D: .
V: TRBV5-8
length: 13
CDR3: CASSLWASRPEHF
DNA: TGTGCCAGCAGCTTATGGGCTAGTCGGCCCGAGCATTTT

J: TRBJ2-7
size: many
D: .
V: TRBV7-2
length: 17
CDR3: CASSSQGRRGWPYEQYF
DNA: TGTGCCAGCAGCTCCCAAGGCCGGCGAGGGTGGCCCTACGAGCAGTACTTC

J: TRBJ1-5
size: many
D: TRBD1
V: TRBV20-1
length: 13
CDR3: CSASEQGARSLHF
DNA: TGCAGTGCTAGTGAGCAGGGGGCGCGAAGTTTACATTTT

J: TRBJ2-7
size: many
D: TRBD1
V: TRBV19
length: 15
CDR3: CASSSGTGFSYEQYF
DNA: TGTGCCAGTAGTTCCGGGACAGGGTTCTCCTACGAGCAGTACTTC

J: TRBJ1-4
size: .
D: .
V: TRBV2
length: 16
CDR3: CASGPNLEGFGEKLFF
DNA: TGTGCCAGCGGCCCCAACCTTGAGGGGTTTGGTGAAAAACTGTTTTTT

J: TRBJ1-1
size: .
D: TRBD1
V: TRBV29-1
length: 14
CDR3: CSVEPGQGGTEAFF
DNA: TGCAGCGTCGAACCGGGACAGGGCGGCACTGAAGCTTTCTTT

J: TRBJ2-2
size: .
D: TRBD1
V: TRBV4-2
length: 17
CDR3: CASSQIPGQGMSGELFF
DNA: TGTGCCAGCAGCCAAATACCGGGACAGGGGATGTCCGGGGAGCTGTTTTTT

J: TRBJ2-5
size: many
D: TRBD1
V: TRBV11-1
length: 15
CDR3: CASSAQGALEETQYF
DNA: TGTGCCAGCAGCGCACAGGGGGCCTTGGAAGAGACCCAGTACTTC

J: TRBJ1-3
size: .
D: .
V: TRBV9
length: 14
CDR3: CASSGLGGGNTIYF
DNA: TGTGCCAGCAGCGGATTAGGCGGAGGAAACACCATATATTTT

J: TRBJ1-2
size: .
D: .
V: TRBV20-1
length: 15
CDR3: CSAKTNRTFWDGYTF
DNA: TGCAGTGCAAAGACGAACCGGACGTTTTGGGATGGCTACACCTTC

J: TRBJ2-7
size: .
D: TRBD1
V: TRBV20-1
length: 13
CDR3: CSAKGTGGGEQYF
DNA: TGCAGTGCCAAAGGGACAGGGGGCGGCGAGCAGTACTTC

J: TRBJ1-2
size: many
D: TRBD1
V: TRBV5-1
length: 14
CDR3: CASSTLTGVGGYTF
DNA: TGCGCCAGCAGCACCCTGACAGGGGTTGGGGGCTACACCTTC

J: TRBJ2-5
size: many
D: .
V: TRBV12-5
length: 13
CDR3: CASGITGMETQYF
DNA: TGTGCTAGTGGTATAACAGGGATGGAGACCCAGTACTTC

J: TRBJ2-7
size: many
D: .
V: TRBV12-3/TRBV12-4
length: 17
CDR3: CASTLRYQDVPRREQYF
DNA: TGTGCCAGCACCCTTAGGTATCAGGACGTCCCAAGGCGCGAGCAGTACTTC

J: TRBJ1-1
size: many
D: .
V: TRBV10-3
length: 11
CDR3: CAIRFGAEAFF
DNA: TGTGCCATCAGGTTCGGGGCCGAAGCTTTCTTT

J: TRBJ1-4
size: many
D: .
V: TRBV20-1
length: 13
CDR3: CSARESPNEKLFF
DNA: TGCAGTGCTAGAGAAAGCCCTAATGAAAAACTGTTTTTT

J: TRBJ2-3
size: few
D: .
V: TRBV7-8
length: 13
CDR3: CASSPPREHTQYF
DNA: TGTGCCAGCAGCCCCCCTCGGGAACATACGCAGTATTTT

J: TRBJ2-6
size: .
D: .
V: TRBV2
length: 13
CDR3: CASMGVGANVLTF
DNA: TGTGCCAGCATGGGGGTAGGGGCCAACGTCCTGACTTTC

J: TRBJ1-5
size: many
D: .
V: TRBV6-5
length: 14
CDR3: CASSYKQGNQPQHF
DNA: TGTGCCAGCAGTTACAAACAGGGAAATCAGCCCCAGCATTTT

J: TRBJ2-6
size: .
D: .
V: TRBV11-3
length: 15
CDR3: CASSPLFGGANVLTF
DNA: TGTGCCAGCAGCCCCTTGTTTGGTGGGGCCAACGTCCTGACTTTC

J: TRBJ1-2
size: .
D: .
V: TRBV7-8
length: 14
CDR3: CASSLERANYGYTF
DNA: TGCGCCAGCAGCCTCGAGAGGGCAAACTATGGCTACACCTTC

J: TRBJ2-5
size: once
D: TRBD2
V: TRBV12-3/TRBV12-4
length: 17
CDR3: CASSRSGRRLTQETQYF
DNA: TGTGCCAGCAGTCGTAGCGGGAGACGATTAACCCAAGAGACCCAGTACTTC

J: TRBJ2-3
size: few
D: .
V: TRBV20-1
length: 13
CDR3: CSARADYTDTQYF
DNA: TGCAGTGCTAGGGCGGATTACACAGATACGCAGTATTTT

J: TRBJ1-1
size: .
D: .
V: TRBV12-3/TRBV12-4
length: 14
CDR3: CASSFTSGGTEAFF
DNA: TGTGCCAGCAGCTTTACTAGCGGGGGGACTGAAGCTTTCTTT

J: TRBJ2-6
size: many
D: .
V: TRBV24-1
length: 15
CDR3: CATSDLTSGANVLTF
DNA: TGTGCCACCAGTGATTTGACCTCGGGGGCCAACGTCCTGACTTTC

J: TRBJ2-5
size: .
D: .
V: TRBV7-2
length: 15
CDR3: CASSVTSYRPETQYF
DNA: TGTGCCAGCAGCGTAACCAGCTACCGTCCAGAGACCCAGTACTTC

J: TRBJ2-7
size: many
D: .
V: TRBV15
length: 18
CDR3: CATSREPSADLSSYEQYF
DNA: TGTGCCACCAGCAGAGAACCCTCGGCGGACCTAAGCTCCTACGAGCAGTACTTC

J: TRBJ1-5
size: many
D: .
V: TRBV6-2/TRBV6-3
length: 14
CDR3: CASGSLAPNQPQHF
DNA: TGTGCCAGCGGTTCGTTGGCTCCCAATCAGCCCCAGCATTTT

J: TRBJ1-2
size: many
D: TRBD1
V: TRBV10-3
length: 15
CDR3: CAISEGTEGGYGYTF
DNA: TGTGCCATCAGTGAAGGGACAGAAGGCGGATATGGCTACACCTTC

J: TRBJ2-3
size: .
D: .
V: TRBV2
length: 14
CDR3: CASRWAASTDTQYF
DNA: TGTGCCAGCAGGTGGGCGGCAAGCACAGATACGCAGTATTTT

J: TRBJ1-5
size: many
D: .
V: TRBV2
length: 13
CDR3: CASTAREVQPQHF
DNA: TGTGCCAGCACCGCCAGGGAGGTTCAGCCCCAGCATTTT

J: TRBJ1-1
size: few
D: .
V: TRBV30
length: 13
CDR3: CAWSGDMNTEAFF
DNA: TGTGCCTGGAGTGGGGATATGAACACTGAAGCTTTCTTT

J: TRBJ2-5
size: .
D: TRBD1
V: TRBV9
length: 18
CDR3: CASSVSPQTNRGLETQYF
DNA: TGTGCCAGCAGCGTAAGCCCTCAAACCAACAGGGGGCTCGAGACCCAGTACTTC

J: TRBJ2-7
size: many
D: .
V: TRBV6-6
length: 15
CDR3: CASSYSGGRTYEQYF
DNA: TGTGCCAGCAGTTACTCTGGGGGCCGGACCTACGAGCAGTACTTC

J: TRBJ2-7
size: .
D: .
V: TRBV2
length: 12
CDR3: CASSGGSSEQYF
DNA: TGTGCCAGCAGCGGGGGCTCGAGCGAGCAGTACTTC

J: TRBJ2-5
size: .
D: TRBD2
V: TRBV19
length: 16
CDR3: CASSIQVAGESETQYF
DNA: TGTGCCAGTAGTATTCAGGTGGCGGGAGAGTCTGAGACCCAGTACTTC

J: TRBJ2-7
size: few
D: TRBD1
V: TRBV7-2
length: 15
CDR3: CASSSSGTGYYEQYF
DNA: TGTGCCAGCAGTTCAAGCGGGACAGGGTACTACGAGCAGTACTTC

J: TRBJ1-1
size: .
D: .
V: TRBV6-5
length: 15
CDR3: CASSSRTSLNTEAFF
DNA: TGTGCCAGCAGTTCCCGTACTAGCCTGAACACTGAAGCTTTCTTT